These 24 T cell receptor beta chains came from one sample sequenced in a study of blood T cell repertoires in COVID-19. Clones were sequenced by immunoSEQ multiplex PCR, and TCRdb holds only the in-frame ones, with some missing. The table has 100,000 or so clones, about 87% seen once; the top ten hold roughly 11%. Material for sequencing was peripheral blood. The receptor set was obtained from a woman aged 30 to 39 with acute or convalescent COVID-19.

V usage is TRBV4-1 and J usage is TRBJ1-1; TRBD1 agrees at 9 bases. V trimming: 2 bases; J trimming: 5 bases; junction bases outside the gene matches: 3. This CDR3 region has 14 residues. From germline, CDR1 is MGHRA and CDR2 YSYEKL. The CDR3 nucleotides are TGCGCCAGCAGCCAAAGGACAGGGGTGACTGAAGCTTTCTTT. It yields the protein CASSQRTGVTEAFF.

CDR3 amino acids: CASSAGYGSPLHF. The CDR3 DNA sequence: TGTGCCAGCAGTGCCGGGTACGGGTCACCCCTCCACTTT. The rearrangement uses TRBV2 and TRBJ1-6; D is ambiguous. This CDR3 has 13 residues. Germline V gene data show CDR1 as SNHLY and CDR2 as FYNNEI. Trimming left V 4 bases short and J 10 bases short, with 11 bases between.

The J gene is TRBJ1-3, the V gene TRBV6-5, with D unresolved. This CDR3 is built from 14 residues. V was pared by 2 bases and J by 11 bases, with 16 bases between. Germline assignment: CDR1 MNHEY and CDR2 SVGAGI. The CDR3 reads CASSYDRDLTSIYF. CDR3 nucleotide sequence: TGTGCCAGCAGTTACGACCGGGATCTAACGTCCATATATTTT.

The CDR3 loop is CASSLNPGGRGEKLFF. CDR3 DNA sequence: TGCGCCAGCAGCTTGAATCCAGGGGGCAGAGGTGAAAAACTGTTTTTT. The V and J genes are TRBV5-1 and TRBJ1-4; 8 bases align to TRBD1. V shed 1 base and J 7 bases; nucleotides not matched to a gene: 9. This CDR3 is 16 amino acids long. From germline, CDR1 is SGHRS and CDR2 YFSETQ.

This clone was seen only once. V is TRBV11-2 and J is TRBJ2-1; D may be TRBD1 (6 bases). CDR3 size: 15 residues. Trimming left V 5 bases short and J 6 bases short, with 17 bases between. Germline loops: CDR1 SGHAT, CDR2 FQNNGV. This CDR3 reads CASSRGNSLGNEQFF. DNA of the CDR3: TGTGCCAGCAGCAGGGGGAACTCCCTAGGCAATGAGCAGTTCTTC.

CDR3 region: CASSSGTGLRYNEQFF. The CDR3 DNA sequence: TGTGCCAGCAGCAGCGGGACAGGGCTCCGCTACAATGAGCAGTTCTTC. The chain has TRBV5-6 and TRBJ2-1; 9 nucleotides line up with TRBD1. The V and J ends lost 4 bases and 3 bases, in that order; junction bases with no gene match: 8. Germline CDR1 and CDR2: SGHDT and YYEEEE. This CDR3 region has 16 residues.

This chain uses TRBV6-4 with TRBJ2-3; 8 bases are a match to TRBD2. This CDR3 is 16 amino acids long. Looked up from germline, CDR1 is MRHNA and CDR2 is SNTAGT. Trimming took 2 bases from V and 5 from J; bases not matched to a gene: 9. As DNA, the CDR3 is TGTGCCAGCAGTGACCGACCGGGGGGGACGGTAGATACGCAGTATTTT. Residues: CASSDRPGGTVDTQYF.

CDR3 region: CASSLDPGQTEAFF. CDR3 coding DNA: TGTGCCAGCAGCTTGGACCCGGGACAGACTGAAGCTTTCTTT. This chain uses TRBV5-6 with TRBJ1-1; 7 positions agree with TRBD1. The CDR3 extends over 14 amino acids. V shed 0 bases and J 5 bases; nucleotides not matched to a gene: 4. Per the germline V gene, CDR1 is SGHDT and CDR2 is YYEEEE.

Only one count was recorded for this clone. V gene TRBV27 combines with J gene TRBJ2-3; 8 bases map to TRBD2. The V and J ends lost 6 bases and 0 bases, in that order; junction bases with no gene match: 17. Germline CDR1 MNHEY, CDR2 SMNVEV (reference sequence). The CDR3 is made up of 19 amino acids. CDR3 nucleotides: TGTGCCAGCAGCCCCAGGCGAGCGGGGGCCTCCTTTAGCACAGATACGCAGTATTTT. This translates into CASSPRRAGASFSTDTQYF.

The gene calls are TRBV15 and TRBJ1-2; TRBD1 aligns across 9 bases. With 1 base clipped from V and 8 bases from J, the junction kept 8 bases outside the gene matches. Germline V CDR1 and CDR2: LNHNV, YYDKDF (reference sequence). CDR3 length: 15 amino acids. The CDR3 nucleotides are TGTGCCACCAGCAGAGCCCCGGGACAGGGAGGGGGCTACACCTTC. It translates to CATSRAPGQGGGYTF.

The CDR3 bases are TGTGCTAGTGGTTTGGTACCCGGTCCCCAGCATTTT. It is translated as CASGLVPGPQHF. The chain combines TRBV12-5 with TRBJ1-5; no definite D call. Trimming took off 0 bases at V and 10 bases at J, with 7 bases between the two ends. The germline CDR1 and CDR2 sequences are LGHNT and FRNRAP. The CDR3 loop spans 12 amino acids.

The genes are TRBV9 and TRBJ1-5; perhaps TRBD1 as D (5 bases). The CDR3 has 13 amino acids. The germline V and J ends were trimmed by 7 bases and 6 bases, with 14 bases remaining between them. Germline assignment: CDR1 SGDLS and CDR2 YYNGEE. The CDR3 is CASAPGFGQPQHF. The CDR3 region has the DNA TGTGCCAGCGCCCCAGGGTTCGGTCAGCCCCAGCATTTT.

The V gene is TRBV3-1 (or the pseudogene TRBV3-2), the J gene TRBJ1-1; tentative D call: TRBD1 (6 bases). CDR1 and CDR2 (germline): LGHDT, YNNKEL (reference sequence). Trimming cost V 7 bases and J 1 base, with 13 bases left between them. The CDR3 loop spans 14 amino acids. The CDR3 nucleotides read TGTGCCAGCACCCCGACAGGAACGAACACTGAAGCTTTCTTT. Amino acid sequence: CASTPTGTNTEAFF.

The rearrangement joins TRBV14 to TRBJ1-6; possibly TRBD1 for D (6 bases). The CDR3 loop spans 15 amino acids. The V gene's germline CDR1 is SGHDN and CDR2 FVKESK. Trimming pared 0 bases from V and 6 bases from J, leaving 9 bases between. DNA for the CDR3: TGTGCCAGCAGCCAAGACGGGGGGCGTAATTCACCCCTCCACTTT. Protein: CASSQDGGRNSPLHF.

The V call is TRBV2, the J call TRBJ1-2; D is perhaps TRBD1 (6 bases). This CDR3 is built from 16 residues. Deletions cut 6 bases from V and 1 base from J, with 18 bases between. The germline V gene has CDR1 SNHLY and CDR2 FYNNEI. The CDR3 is CASSGLQGQDNYGYTF. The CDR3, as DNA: TGTGCCAGCAGCGGGTTACAGGGCCAAGATAACTATGGCTACACCTTC.

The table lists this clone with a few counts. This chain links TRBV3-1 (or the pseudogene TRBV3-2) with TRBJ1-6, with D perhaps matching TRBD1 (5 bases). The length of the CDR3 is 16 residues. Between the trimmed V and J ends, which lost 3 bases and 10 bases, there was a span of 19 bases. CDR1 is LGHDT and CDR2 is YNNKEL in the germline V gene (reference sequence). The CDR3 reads CASSHQTRDGYSPLHF. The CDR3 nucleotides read TGTGCCAGCAGCCACCAGACCAGGGATGGGTACTCACCCCTCCACTTT.

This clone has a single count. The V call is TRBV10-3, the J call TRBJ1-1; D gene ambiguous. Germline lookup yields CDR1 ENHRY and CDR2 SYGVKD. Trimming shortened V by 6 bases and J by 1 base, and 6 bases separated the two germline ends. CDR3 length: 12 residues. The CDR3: CAISLGNTEAFF. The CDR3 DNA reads TGTGCCATCAGCCTCGGGAACACTGAAGCTTTCTTT.

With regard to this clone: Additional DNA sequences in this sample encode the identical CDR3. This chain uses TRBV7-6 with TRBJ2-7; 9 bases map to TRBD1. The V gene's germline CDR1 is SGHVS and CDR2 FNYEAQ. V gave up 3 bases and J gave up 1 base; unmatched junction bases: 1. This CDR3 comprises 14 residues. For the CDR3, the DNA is TGTGCCAGCAGCTTCGGGACAGGGTCCTACGAGCAGTACTTC. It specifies CASSFGTGSYEQYF.

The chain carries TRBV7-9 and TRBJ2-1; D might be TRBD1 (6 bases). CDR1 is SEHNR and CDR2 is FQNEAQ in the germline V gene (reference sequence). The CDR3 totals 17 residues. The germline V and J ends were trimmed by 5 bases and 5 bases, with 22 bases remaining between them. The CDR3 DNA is TGTGCCAGCAGCCGACCCACGACAGGTGACTCTAACAATGAGCAGTTCTTC. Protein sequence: CASSRPTTGDSNNEQFF.

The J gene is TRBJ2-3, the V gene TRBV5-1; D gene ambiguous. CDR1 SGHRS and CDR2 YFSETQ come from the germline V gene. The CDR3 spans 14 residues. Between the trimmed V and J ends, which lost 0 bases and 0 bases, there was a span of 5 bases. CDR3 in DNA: TGCGCCAGCAGCTTGGGCAGTAGCACAGATACGCAGTATTTT. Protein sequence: CASSLGSSTDTQYF.

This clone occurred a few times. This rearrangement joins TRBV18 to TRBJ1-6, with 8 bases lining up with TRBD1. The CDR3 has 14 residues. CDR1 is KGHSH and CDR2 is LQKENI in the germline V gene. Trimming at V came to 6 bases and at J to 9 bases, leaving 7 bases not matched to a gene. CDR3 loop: CASSSDRGSSPLHF. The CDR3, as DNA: TGTGCCAGCTCCTCCGACAGGGGAAGTTCACCCCTCCACTTT.

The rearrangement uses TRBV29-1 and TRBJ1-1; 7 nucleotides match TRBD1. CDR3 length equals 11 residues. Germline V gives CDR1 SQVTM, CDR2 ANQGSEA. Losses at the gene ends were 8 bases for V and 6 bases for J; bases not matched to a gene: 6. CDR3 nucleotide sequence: TGCAGCCCTTCAGGGGGGTCTGAAGCTTTCTTT. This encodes CSPSGGSEAFF.

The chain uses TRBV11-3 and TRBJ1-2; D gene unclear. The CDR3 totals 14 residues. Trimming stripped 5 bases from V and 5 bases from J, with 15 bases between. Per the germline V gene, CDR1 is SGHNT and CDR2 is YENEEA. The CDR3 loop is CASSRAPEDYGYTF. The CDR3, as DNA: TGTGCCAGCAGCCGCGCACCAGAGGATTATGGCTACACCTTC. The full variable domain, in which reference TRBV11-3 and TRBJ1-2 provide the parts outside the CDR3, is EAGVVQSPRYKIIEKKQPVAFWCNPISGHNTLYWYLQNLGQGPELLIRYENEEAVDDSQLPKDRFSAERLKGVDSTLKIQPAELGDSAVYLCASSRAPEDYGYTFGSGTRLTVV.

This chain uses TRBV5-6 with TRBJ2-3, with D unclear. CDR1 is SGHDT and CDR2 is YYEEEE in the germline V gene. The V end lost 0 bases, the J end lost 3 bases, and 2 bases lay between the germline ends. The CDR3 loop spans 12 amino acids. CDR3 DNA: TGTGCCAGCAGCTTGGCAACAGATACGCAGTATTTT. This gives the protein CASSLATDTQYF.